There are many counts of the clone carrying this T cell receptor (beta chain). Antigen specificity is unknown. These data belong to a study of spatial heterogeneity in lung cancer. Germline trimming cut 4 bases from V and 2 bases from J; bases unmatched to any gene: 7. This CDR3 region has 15 residues. The germline V gene has CDR1 SGDLS and CDR2 YYNGEE. Findings and limits, study-wide: The study found that expanded intratumoral alpha and beta TCR counts tracked tumor mutation counts.

Individual TCR cDNA molecules each bore their own unique molecular identifier. MiXCR, run by TCRdb on the 5' RACE reads, gives a single entry per CDR3 protein. Of approximately 25,000 distinct CDR3 sequences in the sample, 8.8% were seen once. Time point reported: sample taken at primary tumor resection. The donor group consisted of around 66 patients who had untreated, early-stage non-small cell lung cancer. The origin of this receptor is a male donor with early-stage non-small cell lung cancer. The chain uses TRBV9 and TRBJ2-3; TRBD2 aligns across 7 bases. Sequences were derived from lung tumor tissue, sampled at surgery. CDR3 bases: TGTGCCAGCAGCTGGGAGGGTAGGACCACAGATACGCAGTATTTT. Translation: CASSWEGRTTDTQYF.